This TCR beta chain came from a study of T cells in Graves' hyperthyroidism and ophthalmopathy. CDR3 length: 14 amino acids. V shed 2 bases, J shed 5 bases, and the junction held 2 bases outside the gene matches. TCR beta CDR3 region amplification was performed from RNA transcripts. The TCR CDR3 first-round RT-PCR relied on the HTBI primer set. Via MiXCR, TCRdb re-called the multiplex PCR reads, giving one row per CDR3 protein. The profile shows about 250,000 distinct CDR3 sequences, 24% of them singletons. The clonotype comes from a woman in her thirties or forties with Graves' ophthalmopathy. The source material was blood. The chain has TRBV12-3 or TRBV12-4 and TRBJ2-7, with 11 bases aligning to TRBD2. This CDR3 reads CASSLTSGSNEQYF. The CDR3 nucleotides are TGTGCCAGCAGTTTAACTAGCGGGAGCAACGAGCAGTACTTC.